The 19 T cell receptor beta chains listed next were all sequenced from one sample in a study of cytomegalovirus exposure and HLA in healthy donors. With 60 Vbeta and 13 Jbeta primers, the PCR was carried out. The repertoire was sequenced with immunoSEQ multiplex PCR; TCRdb's copy has only in-frame clones and lacks some. This table has under 110,000 clones, 60% to 80% appearing once. What was sequenced was PBMCs. These receptors came from a man aged 40-49 years in good health and CMV-seronegative.

The chain uses TRBV27 and TRBJ2-2; 8 nucleotides align to TRBD1. The ends lost 8 bases at V and 4 bases at J; junction bases unmatched: 6. The germline gives CDR1 MNHEY, CDR2 SMNVEV (reference sequence). This CDR3 has 14 amino acids. The CDR3 sequence is CASLDRGGTGELFF. DNA of the CDR3: TGTGCCAGCCTTGACAGGGGAGGCACCGGGGAGCTGTTTTTT.

The chain recombines TRBV6-6 with TRBJ2-1; 9 bases align to TRBD2. Unmatched junction bases numbered 10, after V lost 6 bases and J lost 4 bases. CDR3 length: 16 amino acids. The germline CDR1 and CDR2 sequences are MNHNY and SVGAGI (reference sequence). CDR3 DNA: TGTGCCAGCAGGAATACGGCGGGGGGGGAATACAATGAGCAGTTCTTC. This gives the protein CASRNTAGGEYNEQFF.

The V and J genes are TRBV7-2 and TRBJ1-5; the D gene is possibly TRBD1 (6 bases). The CDR3 contains 15 residues. Germline V gene sequence: CDR1 SGHTA, CDR2 FQGNSA. V dropped 3 bases and J dropped 5 bases, with 14 bases sitting between them. The CDR3 reads CASSLQAGVHQPQHF. The CDR3 region has the DNA TGTGCCAGCAGCTTGCAGGCAGGGGTCCATCAGCCCCAGCATTTT.

The genes are TRBV5-1 and TRBJ2-2; D possibly corresponds to TRBD1 (6 bases). The V gene's germline CDR1 is SGHRS and CDR2 YFSETQ. V was cut by 6 bases and J by 2 bases, with 14 bases left in between. The CDR3 totals 15 residues. CDR3 in DNA: TGCGCCAGCAAGAAAGAGACAGGAAACACCGGGGAGCTGTTTTTT. It translates to CASKKETGNTGELFF.

The chain has TRBV4-1 and TRBJ2-7; no clear D. CDR1 is MGHRA, CDR2 YSYEKL, per germline. There are 12 residues in the CDR3. Trimming took off 1 base at V and 6 bases at J, with 7 bases between the two ends. The CDR3 loop is CASSQVNGEQYF. CDR3 nucleotide sequence: TGCGCCAGCAGCCAAGTTAACGGCGAGCAGTACTTC.

V is TRBV2 and J is TRBJ2-3; D uncertain. The germline gives CDR1 SNHLY, CDR2 FYNNEI. Trimming cost V 6 bases and J 5 bases, with 15 bases left between them. This CDR3 is built from 14 residues. The CDR3 coding sequence is TGTGCCAGCAGGAAAGCAGCCGCGGTAGATACGCAGTATTTT. It is translated as CASRKAAAVDTQYF.

V is TRBV6-6 and J is TRBJ2-3; unclear D gene. V was pared by 2 bases and J by 4 bases, with 4 bases between. This CDR3 region has 12 residues. Germline assignment: CDR1 MNHNY and CDR2 SVGAGI (reference sequence). This CDR3 is CASSYEADTQYF. The CDR3 DNA reads TGTGCCAGCAGTTACGAGGCAGATACGCAGTATTTT.

V and J are TRBV18 and TRBJ2-7, with TRBD2 matching over 11 bases. Germline V gene lookup returns CDR1 KGHSH and CDR2 LQKENI. The V segment lost 2 bases and the J segment 6 bases; nucleotides outside the gene matches: 9. CDR3 size: 16 residues. CDR3 in amino acids: CASSPSHTSGGSEQYF. The CDR3 nucleotides are TGTGCCAGCTCACCATCTCATACTAGCGGGGGAAGCGAGCAGTACTTC.

The rearrangement links TRBV11-3 to TRBJ2-2, with 10 positions matching TRBD2. Germline-derived CDR1 and CDR2 are SGHNT and YENEEA. This CDR3 comprises 15 residues. V lost 5 bases, J lost 4 bases, and 4 bases stayed unmatched. The CDR3: CASSRGLASTGELFF. The CDR3 nucleotides are TGTGCCAGCAGCCGGGGACTAGCGTCCACCGGGGAGCTGTTTTTT.

The chain links TRBV19 to TRBJ1-4; no clear D. The CDR3 sequence is 11 residues long. V lost 7 bases, J lost 8 bases, and 8 bases lay in between. In germline, CDR1 is LNHDA, CDR2 SQIVND (reference sequence). CDR3 protein: CASKFREKLFF. The DNA for the CDR3 is TGTGCCAGTAAATTCCGGGAAAAACTGTTTTTT.

The chain links TRBV5-6 to TRBJ2-1; TRBD1 matches at 9 bases. The CDR3 is made up of 15 amino acids. Unmatched junction bases numbered 10, after V lost 4 bases and J lost 8 bases. Germline V gene sequence: CDR1 SGHDT, CDR2 YYEEEE. In nucleotides, the CDR3 is TGTGCCAGCAGCCCCCCCGGGACAGGGAGGGATGAGCAGTTCTTC. Translation gives CASSPPGTGRDEQFF.

This chain connects TRBV5-1 to TRBJ2-5; a weak D match, TRBD2 (5 bases). CDR1 is SGHRS, CDR2 YFSETQ, per germline. V gave up 2 bases and J gave up 2 bases, with 10 bases separating them. CDR3 size: 14 residues. In nucleotides, the CDR3 is TGCGCCAGCAGCTTACTAGGTCAACAAGAGACCCAGTACTTC. Translating it yields CASSLLGQQETQYF.

The chain links TRBV7-9 to TRBJ2-3, with TRBD1 matching 7 bases. This CDR3 is 14 amino acids long. The germline CDR1 and CDR2 sequences are SEHNR and FQNEAQ (reference sequence). After removal of 1 base from V and 4 bases from J, the junction contained 2 bases not matched to a gene. CDR3 protein: CASSLEGQSDTQYF. CDR3 in DNA: TGTGCCAGCAGCTTAGAGGGACAGTCAGATACGCAGTATTTT.

The chain links TRBV9 to TRBJ2-2; 12 nucleotides line up with TRBD2. The V and J ends lost 4 bases and 3 bases, in that order; junction bases with no gene match: 1. CDR3 size: 15 residues. Germline V CDR1 and CDR2: SGDLS, YYNGEE. The CDR3 DNA reads as TGTGCCAGCAGCCTAGCGGGGGGGTACACCGGGGAGCTGTTTTTT. Its translation: CASSLAGGYTGELFF.

This chain connects TRBV6-5 to TRBJ1-5, with 8 positions matching TRBD1. CDR1 and CDR2 (germline): MNHEY, SVGAGI. The CDR3 runs 14 residues. V was clipped by 6 bases and J by 3 bases; unmatched bases: 4. The CDR3 DNA is TGTGCCAGCAGGGGGACAGGCCCCAATCAGCCCCAGCATTTT. Protein sequence: CASRGTGPNQPQHF.

DNA for the CDR3: TGTGCCAGCAGCCCGGGGGGCAATCAGCCCCAGCATTTT. Residues: CASSPGGNQPQHF. The genes are TRBV7-6 and TRBJ1-5, with D perhaps matching TRBD1 (5 bases). Germline-derived CDR1 and CDR2 are SGHVS and FNYEAQ. The V gene lost 5 bases and the J gene lost 2 bases, with 7 bases spanning the gap. The CDR3 has 13 amino acids.

The rearrangement joins TRBV6-9 to TRBJ2-3, with D unclear. The CDR3 is 14 residues long. Trimming shortened V by 4 bases and J by 7 bases, and 15 bases separated the two germline ends. Germline V gene lookup returns CDR1 MNHGY and CDR2 SVAAGI. CDR3 region: CASSCVIQANTQYF. CDR3 coding DNA: TGTGCCAGCAGTTGCGTAATTCAAGCAAATACGCAGTATTTT.

This sequence joins TRBV5-1 and TRBJ1-1; D unclear. V was shortened by 7 bases and J by 4 bases, with 14 bases between the two germline ends. This CDR3 is 13 amino acids long. Germline V gene data show CDR1 as SGHRS and CDR2 as YFSETQ. The CDR3 sequence is CASRLSGGTEAFF. CDR3 nucleotide sequence: TGCGCCAGCCGACTCTCTGGAGGCACTGAAGCTTTCTTT.

The chain links TRBV9 to TRBJ1-3, with TRBD1 as a possible D gene (6 bases). The CDR3 length is 15 residues. V lost 3 bases and J lost 2, with 12 bases in between. The germline gives CDR1 SGDLS, CDR2 YYNGEE. Here the CDR3 reads CASSEQGRPGNTIYF. In DNA, the CDR3 is TGTGCCAGCAGCGAACAGGGAAGACCTGGAAACACCATATATTTT.